This is a list of T cell receptor beta chains from one sample in a study of T cells in Graves' hyperthyroidism and ophthalmopathy. One entry per CDR3 protein results from TCRdb running MiXCR on the multiplex PCR reads. The sample shows around 660,000 distinct CDR3 sequences, over 40% of them seen only once. The sequenced sample consisted of peripheral blood or thyroid tissue (not recorded which). These receptors were collected from an adult man with Graves' disease, either hyperthyroidism or ophthalmopathy (not recorded which). Both conserved end residues are part of each CDR3. D genes are given only for firm matches. Rows give clone size only sometimes, using once, few, many, or a class for an expanded clone.

TRBV12-5	.	few	TRBJ2-2	TGTGCTAGTGGTTTGGTACCGAACACCGGGGAGCTGTTTTTT	CASGLVPNTGELFF
TRBV14	.	many	TRBJ2-7	TGTGCCAGCAGCCAATGGGACGGGGGTCAGCAGTACTTC	CASSQWDGGQQYF
TRBV29-1	.	many	TRBJ2-5	TGCAGCGTTGATCCCGAGGGGTACCAAGAGACCCAGTACTTC	CSVDPEGYQETQYF
TRBV29-1	.	.	TRBJ1-2	TGCAGCAGTTTGTCCAGCCTCTATGGCTACACCTTC	CSSLSSLYGYTF
TRBV6-1	.	many	TRBJ2-5	TGTGCCAGCAAGTTCCACGGCCCAGAGACCCAGTACTTC	CASKFHGPETQYF
TRBV9	.	.	TRBJ1-1	TGTGCCAGCAGCGTAGCTACGGGGGGGGGCGTAGCTTTCTTT	CASSVATGGGVAFF
TRBV2	.	.	TRBJ1-5	TGTGCCAGCAGTGGCAAAGGGTCCAATCAGCCCCAGCATTTT	CASSGKGSNQPQHF
TRBV5-1	.	few	TRBJ1-1	TGCGCCAGCAATCTTGGGGCCAACACTGAAGCTTTCTTT	CASNLGANTEAFF
TRBV5-1	.	many	TRBJ1-1	TGCGCCAGCAGCTTGGGAGGGTTGAACACTGAAGCTTTCTTT	CASSLGGLNTEAFF
TRBV7-9	.	.	TRBJ2-2	TGTGCCAGCAGCTTGGATAATGCGGGACTTGTACTCACCGGGGAGCTGTTTTTT	CASSLDNAGLVLTGELFF
TRBV20-1	.	.	TRBJ1-2	TGCAGTGCCTCCCGCCCGTCGGGCTATGGCTACACCTTC	CSASRPSGYGYTF
TRBV19	.	.	TRBJ1-1	TGTGCCAGTAGTATAGAGGGGACCCGTAGTACTGAAGCTTTCTTT	CASSIEGTRSTEAFF
TRBV5-1	.	many	TRBJ1-2	TGCGCCAGCAGCTTGGCCGGCCAGTTGGGCTACACCTTC	CASSLAGQLGYTF
TRBV10-3	TRBD1	few	TRBJ1-5	TGTGCCAGCAGTGACAGGGGATTTAATCAGCCCCAGCATTTT	CASSDRGFNQPQHF
TRBV6-5	.	.	TRBJ1-6	TGTGCCAGCAGTTACACTCCAGGGCCAGCTAATTCACCCCTCCACTTT	CASSYTPGPANSPLHF
TRBV7-2	TRBD1	.	TRBJ1-1	TGTGCCAGCAGCCCCCAGGACAGGCGGAGAACTGAAGCTTTCTTT	CASSPQDRRRTEAFF
TRBV19	.	few	TRBJ1-6	TGTGCCAGTAGTATAGATCAAGGGAATTCACCCCTCCACTTT	CASSIDQGNSPLHF
TRBV12-3/TRBV12-4	.	.	TRBJ1-5	TGTGCCAGCAGTTTTATGGGGCCTGGACAGCCCCAGCATTTT	CASSFMGPGQPQHF
TRBV2	.	many	TRBJ1-4	TGTGCCAGCAGTGAACGGGGTACTAATGAAAAACTGTTTTTT	CASSERGTNEKLFF
TRBV20-1	TRBD2	.	TRBJ2-7	TGCAGTGCCATACGACTAGCGGGCTTATACGAGCAGTACTTC	CSAIRLAGLYEQYF
TRBV7-9	TRBD1	many	TRBJ1-4	TGTGCCAGCAGCTTACCGACAGGGGGATCGGGAGAAAAACTGTTTTTT	CASSLPTGGSGEKLFF
TRBV10-2	.	many	TRBJ2-7	TGCGCCAGCGCCCAGGGGAACAACGAGCAGTACTTC	CASAQGNNEQYF
TRBV7-2	TRBD1	.	TRBJ1-5	TGTGCCAGCAGCTCGCCGGACAGGGCGAATCAGCCCCAGCATTTT	CASSSPDRANQPQHF
TRBV7-9	.	once	TRBJ2-5	TGTGCCAGCAGCCAAGTAGGTGGGGAACAGACCCAGTACTTC	CASSQVGGEQTQYF
TRBV6-1	.	.	TRBJ1-5	TGTGCCAGCAGTGAAATTCTGGGTCAGCCCCGGCATTTT	CASSEILGQPRHF
TRBV10-2	TRBD2	few	TRBJ2-1	TGCGCCAGCAGCGCGACTAGCGGGGGTTACAATGAGCAGTTCTTC	CASSATSGGYNEQFF
TRBV7-6	.	many	TRBJ1-3	TGTGCCAGCAGCTTAAGCAGGGGCTCTGGAAACACCATATATTTT	CASSLSRGSGNTIYF
TRBV3-1	TRBD1	.	TRBJ1-1	TGTGCCAGCAGCCAAGATCATGGGACAGAATTT	CASSQDHGTEF
TRBV7-2	TRBD1	.	TRBJ1-2	TGTGCCAGCGGACAGGGGCGGATTAACTATGGCTACACCTTC	CASGQGRINYGYTF
TRBV6-4	.	once	TRBJ1-5	TGTGCCAGCAGTGACCCACCGCAGGGGATGAGCAATCAGCCCCAGCATTTT	CASSDPPQGMSNQPQHF
TRBV20-1	.	.	TRBJ1-5	TGCAGTGCTAGAGATTTGGGGTATGGCAATCAGCCCCAGCATTTT	CSARDLGYGNQPQHF
TRBV11-1	.	.	TRBJ2-6	TGTGCCAGCAGCGTAATTGGGGCCAACGTCCTGACTTTC	CASSVIGANVLTF
TRBV19	TRBD1	.	TRBJ1-1	TGTGCCAGTAGTTTCCGGGACAGGGAGACTGAAGCTTTCTTT	CASSFRDRETEAFF
TRBV7-9	.	.	TRBJ1-5	TGTGCCAGCAGCTCACCGGACGGTGGTAGCAATCAGCCCCAGCATTTT	CASSSPDGGSNQPQHF
TRBV10-2	.	many	TRBJ2-5	TGCGCCAGCAGTGAAGCTTTCCAAGAGACCCAGTACTTC	CASSEAFQETQYF
TRBV20-1	TRBD1	.	TRBJ1-2	TGCAGTTTCGGCAGGGGGCGAGAATCTAACTATGGCTACACCTTC	CSFGRGRESNYGYTF